Presented here are 32 T cell receptor beta chains from one specimen sequenced in a study of blood T cell repertoires in COVID-19. The data were produced by immunoSEQ multiplex PCR, yet TCRdb's version contains in-frame clones alone and is incomplete. The data contain 150,000 to 200,000 clones, 60% to 80% of them singletons. Sequencing was performed on PBMCs or T cells enriched from blood (not recorded which). The receptors stem from a woman in her 50s who had recovered from COVID-19.

This clone has only one observation. This sequence joins TRBV27 and TRBJ2-3; 8 bases are shared with TRBD2. The CDR3 extends over 15 amino acids. The junction had 10 bases not matched to a gene; V was cut back by 6 bases and J by 5 bases. Per germline, CDR1 MNHEY and CDR2 SMNVEV (reference sequence). The CDR3 spells CASSPKGLAGDTQYF. In DNA, the CDR3 is TGTGCCAGCAGCCCGAAGGGGCTAGCGGGAGATACGCAGTATTTT.

This sequence joins TRBV5-1 and TRBJ2-7; perhaps TRBD2 as D (6 bases). The germline V gene has CDR1 SGHRS and CDR2 YFSETQ. Trimming removed 0 bases from V and 3 bases from J, with 13 bases in between. The CDR3 covers 15 residues. The CDR3 reads CASSLGGQGGYEQYF. The CDR3 DNA is TGCGCCAGCAGCTTGGGCGGGCAGGGAGGCTACGAGCAGTACTTC.

This chain joins TRBV25-1 and TRBJ1-1; D not resolved. This CDR3 region has 12 residues. V lost 8 bases to trimming and J lost 5 bases, with 12 bases between them. The germline gives CDR1 MGHDK, CDR2 SYGVNS. CDR3 DNA: TGTGCCAGCCGGGAGAGTTGGACTGAAGCTTTCTTT. Its translation: CASRESWTEAFF.

The rearrangement joins TRBV19 to TRBJ1-5; 7 bases line up with TRBD1. CDR3 length: 16 residues. Germline CDR1 and CDR2: LNHDA and SQIVND (reference sequence). Trimming cost V 1 base and J 2 bases; bases outside gene matches: 5. The CDR3 loop reads CASSIVFGQGNQPQHF. In nucleotides, the CDR3 is TGTGCCAGTAGTATAGTCTTCGGACAGGGCAATCAGCCCCAGCATTTT.

This clone was detected once. This chain links TRBV29-1 with TRBJ2-5; tentative D call: TRBD1 (7 bases). V was shortened by 7 bases and J by 2 bases, with 17 bases between the two germline ends. The germline gives CDR1 SQVTM, CDR2 ANQGSEA. The CDR3 spans 14 residues. CDR3 sequence (DNA): TGCAGCGGGACTGGAGGGGGCGGGCAAGAGACCCAGTACTTC. Translating gives CSGTGGGGQETQYF.

This sequence joins TRBV28 and TRBJ2-5, with a possible D match to TRBD1 (6 bases). The germline V gene has CDR1 MDHEN and CDR2 SYDVKM. With 7 bases removed from V and 7 bases from J, the gap between germline ends came to 13 bases. The CDR3 sequence is 12 residues long. CDR3 in amino acids: CASKLGAGTQYF. CDR3 nucleotides: TGTGCCAGCAAGTTGGGGGCCGGGACCCAGTACTTC.

The V gene is TRBV7-2, the J gene TRBJ1-3, with D perhaps TRBD1 (5 bases). The CDR3 has 15 amino acids. Trimming stripped 4 bases from V and 1 base from J, with 11 bases between. Germline CDR1 reads SGHTA; CDR2 reads FQGNSA. The CDR3 DNA is TGTGCCAGCAGCTCCAGGGCTCAGTCTGGAAACACCATATATTTT. Encoded protein: CASSSRAQSGNTIYF.

The rearrangement links TRBV7-2 to TRBJ2-7; D remains unclear. The CDR3 sequence is 12 residues long. Germline V gene sequence: CDR1 SGHTA, CDR2 FQGNSA. Trimming left V 8 bases short and J 2 bases short, with 10 bases between. CDR3 amino acids: CASGQSPYEQYF. The DNA for the CDR3 is TGTGCCAGCGGCCAGTCCCCCTACGAGCAGTACTTC.

The chain links TRBV3-1 (or the pseudogene TRBV3-2) to TRBJ2-2; TRBD2 aligns across 9 bases. The CDR3 consists of 15 residues. Germline lookup yields CDR1 LGHDT and CDR2 YNNKEL (reference sequence). J gave up 7 bases and V 4 bases, and 7 bases lay outside the gene matches. The CDR3 sequence: CASSRASGTVGELFF. Here the CDR3 DNA reads TGTGCCAGCAGCCGCGCTAGCGGGACTGTCGGGGAGCTGTTTTTT.

V and J are TRBV20-1 and TRBJ1-1, with a weak D call TRBD1 (6 bases). Germline V gene lookup returns CDR1 DFQATT and CDR2 SNEGSKA (reference sequence). The CDR3 length is 11 residues. Trimming took off 7 bases at V and 5 bases at J, with 11 bases between the two ends. CDR3 bases: TGCAGTGTACCAGGGGAAACTGAAGCTTTCTTT. Amino acid sequence: CSVPGETEAFF.

This chain joins TRBV7-9 and TRBJ1-1; a possible D gene is TRBD1 (5 bases). Between the trimmed V and J ends, which lost 0 bases and 5 bases, there was a span of 7 bases. The CDR3 sequence is 13 residues long. CDR1 is SEHNR and CDR2 is FQNEAQ in the germline V gene (reference sequence). In nucleotides, the CDR3 is TGTGCCAGCAGCTTAGCCCGGGGGACTGAAGCTTTCTTT. It encodes CASSLARGTEAFF.

The CDR3 region is CASSALPWTGGSAEAFF. CDR3 nucleotide sequence: TGTGCCAGCAGTGCCCTACCCTGGACAGGGGGCTCCGCTGAAGCTTTCTTT. J is TRBJ1-1 and V is TRBV28, with TRBD1 identical over 11 bases. Germline assignment: CDR1 MDHEN and CDR2 SYDVKM. The CDR3 spans 17 residues. V dropped 5 bases and J dropped 6; count of bases not matched to a gene: 14. Looking up the rest from reference TRBV28 and TRBJ1-1 gives the full variable domain: DVKVTQSSRYLVKRTGEKVFLECVQDMDHENMFWYRQDPGLGLRLIYFSYDVKMKEKGDIPEGYSVSREKKERFSLILESASTNQTSMYLCASSALPWTGGSAEAFFGQGTRLTVV.

This clone appeared a few times. The CDR3 reads CASSVGARETQYF. DNA of the CDR3: TGTGCCAGCAGCGTAGGGGCCAGGGAGACCCAGTACTTC. The chain carries TRBV7-3 and TRBJ2-5, with D tentatively TRBD1 (5 bases). The germline CDR1 and CDR2 sequences are SGHTA and FQGTGA. Trimming shortened V by 5 bases and J by 5 bases, and 12 bases separated the two germline ends. The CDR3 is 13 amino acids.

This sequence joins TRBV2 and TRBJ1-5, with D unresolved. Trimming cost V 3 bases and J 3 bases, with 6 bases left between them. The CDR3 consists of 13 residues. Per the germline V gene, CDR1 is SNHLY and CDR2 is FYNNEI. The chain's CDR3 is CASSDDYNQPQHF. As DNA, the CDR3 is TGTGCCAGCAGTGACGACTACAATCAGCCCCAGCATTTT.

DNA for the CDR3: TGTGCCACCAGCAGTCTAGCGGGAGACTACAATGAGCAGTTCTTC. Translated: CATSSLAGDYNEQFF. The chain carries TRBV15 and TRBJ2-1; 10 bases line up with TRBD2. The ends lost 3 bases at V and 3 bases at J; junction bases unmatched: 2. Per germline, CDR1 LNHNV and CDR2 YYDKDF (reference sequence). The CDR3 length is 15 residues.

The chain employs TRBV11-2 and TRBJ2-1; TRBD2 matches 9 bases. Germline CDR1 is SGHAT and CDR2 is FQNNGV. V lost 5 bases and J lost 0; bases outside the gene matches: 5. This CDR3 has 16 residues. The CDR3 reads CASSPSSGTSYNEQFF. As DNA, the CDR3 is TGTGCCAGCAGCCCGTCTAGCGGGACCTCCTACAATGAGCAGTTCTTC.

The chain uses TRBV30 and TRBJ1-1; weak D call: TRBD1 (5 bases). V lost 2 bases, J lost 5 bases, and 9 bases lay in between. This CDR3 is built from 12 residues. Germline V gene sequence: CDR1 GTSNPN, CDR2 SVGIG (reference sequence). The DNA for the CDR3 is TGTGCCTGGAGTAAGGGGCAAACTGAAGCTTTCTTT. It codes for CAWSKGQTEAFF.

The chain links TRBV19 to TRBJ2-5; D is ambiguous. Germline V gene lookup returns CDR1 LNHDA and CDR2 SQIVND (reference sequence). V dropped 4 bases and J dropped 1 base, with 7 bases sitting between them. CDR3 length: 13 residues. The CDR3 sequence: CASSRQIQETQYF. The DNA of the CDR3 is TGTGCCAGTAGTAGGCAGATCCAAGAGACCCAGTACTTC.

V usage is TRBV2 and J usage is TRBJ1-5; TRBD1 matches at 7 bases. Germline CDR1 reads SNHLY; CDR2 reads FYNNEI. After removal of 6 bases from V and 9 bases from J, the junction contained 8 bases not matched to a gene. The CDR3 has 13 residues. This CDR3 reads CASSDGQAGPQHF. The DNA for the CDR3 is TGTGCCAGCAGCGATGGACAGGCTGGGCCCCAGCATTTT.

The CDR3 loop is CASSQTTGQGWNVLTF. The CDR3 nucleotides read TGTGCCAGCAGCCAAACCACGGGACAGGGGTGGAACGTCCTGACTTTC. This chain joins TRBV4-2 and TRBJ2-6, with TRBD1 identical over 10 bases. Germline V CDR1 and CDR2: LGHNA, YNFKEQ. This CDR3 spans 16 amino acids. The ends lost 2 bases at V and 10 bases at J; junction bases unmatched: 8.

In this sample, this clone turned up once. V is TRBV9 and J is TRBJ2-1; D uncertain. Trimming left V 0 bases short and J 10 bases short, with 8 bases between. CDR1 is SGDLS and CDR2 is YYNGEE in the germline V gene. This CDR3 has 12 amino acids. For the CDR3, the DNA is TGTGCCAGCAGCGTAGTTGGTCTAGAGCAGTTCTTC. This gives the protein CASSVVGLEQFF.

The J gene is TRBJ1-1, the V gene TRBV30; possibly TRBD1 for D (6 bases). CDR1 GTSNPN and CDR2 SVGIG come from the germline V gene (reference sequence). The ends were cut back, 8 bases at V and 1 base at J, with 11 bases in the middle. CDR3 length: 12 residues. Here the CDR3 DNA reads TGTGCCGTGAGGGGGACGAACACTGAAGCTTTCTTT. Protein sequence: CAVRGTNTEAFF.

V usage is TRBV18 and J usage is TRBJ2-1, with TRBD2 matching 8 bases. V lost 2 bases, J lost 9 bases, and 12 bases stayed unmatched. Germline assignment: CDR1 KGHSH and CDR2 LQKENI. This CDR3 region has 16 residues. CDR3 sequence reads: CASSPTGLVGGVEQFF. CDR3 coding DNA: TGTGCCAGCTCACCAACGGGACTAGTCGGTGGAGTTGAGCAGTTCTTC.

The chain joins TRBV28 to TRBJ2-7; 8 nucleotides line up with TRBD1. Looked up from germline, CDR1 is MDHEN and CDR2 is SYDVKM. The ends lost 4 bases at V and 3 bases at J; junction bases unmatched: 8. The CDR3 sequence is 15 residues long. The DNA of the CDR3 is TGTGCCAGCAGTTCCCCCGGGACAGGCATCTACGAGCAGTACTTC. Translating it yields CASSSPGTGIYEQYF.

This chain connects TRBV28 to TRBJ1-5; 9 nucleotides align to TRBD1. The CDR3 spans 17 residues. V lost 0 bases to trimming and J lost 1 base; unmatched junction nucleotides: 4. Germline assignment: CDR1 MDHEN and CDR2 SYDVKM. The CDR3 coding sequence is TGTGCCAGCAGTTTATGGGGGGGGACAGGGAGCAATCAGCCCCAGCATTTT. Amino acids: CASSLWGGTGSNQPQHF.

This rearrangement joins TRBV7-2 to TRBJ1-1; D is possibly TRBD1 (6 bases). Deletions cut 5 bases from V and 5 bases from J, with 18 bases between. Looked up from germline, CDR1 is SGHTA and CDR2 is FQGNSA. The CDR3 totals 15 residues. The CDR3: CASSQGGSGRTEAFF. The DNA of the CDR3 is TGTGCCAGCAGCCAAGGGGGATCCGGGAGGACTGAAGCTTTCTTT.

This clone showed up just a few times. This chain uses TRBV7-3 with TRBJ1-1; D possibly corresponds to TRBD1 (6 bases). The CDR3 is made up of 16 amino acids. Germline V CDR1 and CDR2: SGHTA, FQGTGA. Trimming pared 7 bases from V and 5 bases from J, leaving 23 bases between. CDR3 bases: TGTGCCAGCACAACTACTACAGGCGACAGGAGGACTGAAGCTTTCTTT. Translated: CASTTTTGDRRTEAFF.

In its sample, this clone was seen a few times. The chain employs TRBV18 and TRBJ2-3; D perhaps matches TRBD2 (6 bases). The length of the CDR3 is 16 residues. V dropped 0 bases and J dropped 1 base, with 11 bases sitting between them. CDR1 is KGHSH, CDR2 LQKENI, per germline. DNA of the CDR3: TGTGCCAGCTCACCACCGAACGGGGGTGGCACAGATACGCAGTATTTT. It specifies CASSPPNGGGTDTQYF. Combining the CDR3 with reference TRBV18 and TRBJ2-3 gives the whole variable domain NAGVMQNPRHLVRRRGQEARLRCSPMKGHSHVYWYRQLPEEGLKFMVYLQKENIIDESGMPKERFSAEFPKEGPSILRIQQVVRGDSAAYFCASSPPNGGGTDTQYFGPGTRLTVL.

This chain joins TRBV25-1 and TRBJ1-6; TRBD1 might be the D (5 bases). From germline, CDR1 is MGHDK and CDR2 SYGVNS. V dropped 6 bases and J dropped 9 bases, with 15 bases sitting between them. The CDR3 consists of 14 residues. The CDR3 sequence is CASRRDERGSPLHF. CDR3 nucleotides: TGTGCCAGCAGGAGGGACGAGCGGGGTTCACCCCTCCACTTT.

The chain joins TRBV2 to TRBJ1-5; D is undetermined. Trimming took off 5 bases at V and 4 bases at J, with 9 bases between the two ends. The CDR3 length is 13 residues. CDR1 SNHLY and CDR2 FYNNEI come from the germline V gene. The CDR3 region has the DNA TGTGCCAGCAGTTCGAACGAGAATCAGCCCCAGCATTTT. Translation gives CASSSNENQPQHF. Full variable domain (rest looked up from reference TRBV2 and TRBJ1-5): EPEVTQTPSHQVTQMGQEVILRCVPISNHLYFYWYRQILGQKVEFLVSFYNNEISEKSEIFDDQFSVERPDGSNFTLKIRSTKLEDSAMYFCASSSNENQPQHFGDGTRLSIL.

The gene calls are TRBV4-1 and TRBJ2-1, with TRBD2 matching 8 bases. Germline V lookup: CDR1 MGHRA, CDR2 YSYEKL. Germline trimming cut 1 base from V and 8 bases from J; bases unmatched to any gene: 13. This CDR3 has 17 amino acids. CDR3: CASSQGTSGVMTDEQFF. CDR3 DNA: TGCGCCAGCAGCCAAGGAACTAGCGGCGTCATGACGGATGAGCAGTTCTTC.

As to this clone: One junction end disagrees with the germline gene, perhaps due to a read error. The chain recombines TRBV19 with TRBJ2-3, with 10 bases that match TRBD2. Germline V CDR1 and CDR2: LNHDA, SQIVND (reference sequence). The CDR3 runs 13 residues. In DNA, the CDR3 is TGTGCCAGTAGCCTAGGGCTAGCGGGGGTGATTGACTTC. Encoded protein: CASSLGLAGVIDF.